These 23 T cell receptor beta chains share one sample of origin, sequenced in a study of blood T cell repertoires in COVID-19. The table came from immunoSEQ multiplex PCR; TCRdb's copy has only in-frame clones and leaves some out. The sample shows 250,000 to 300,000 clones, around 84% of them seen only once. Material for sequencing was PBMCs or T cells enriched from blood (not recorded which). The receptors were sampled from a man aged 30 to 45 with acute COVID-19.

In this sample, this clone turned up a few times. The chain has TRBV7-6 and TRBJ2-1; 13 bases are a match to TRBD2. Germline V gives CDR1 SGHVS, CDR2 FNYEAQ. V lost 5 bases and J lost 10; bases outside the gene matches: 8. The CDR3 totals 15 residues. This CDR3 reads CASSPWEGLAGEQFF. CDR3 sequence (DNA): TGTGCCAGCAGCCCCTGGGAGGGACTAGCGGGGGAGCAGTTCTTC.

V is TRBV6-5 and J is TRBJ1-3, with D maybe TRBD1 (6 bases). The CDR3 runs to 14 residues. From germline, CDR1 is MNHEY and CDR2 SVGAGI. Trimming removed 4 bases at V and 9 bases at J, with 16 bases between. In DNA, the CDR3 is TGTGCCAGCAGTTTGGGACAATGGGATGCCACCATATATTTT. Protein sequence: CASSLGQWDATIYF.

The V gene is TRBV9, the J gene TRBJ2-1; 11 bases agree with TRBD1. The junction had 7 bases not matched to a gene; V was cut back by 4 bases and J by 7 bases. Germline CDR1 and CDR2: SGDLS and YYNGEE. The CDR3 is made up of 15 amino acids. CDR3 protein: CASSHGQGASNEQFF. CDR3 DNA: TGTGCCAGCAGCCATGGACAGGGGGCGAGTAATGAGCAGTTCTTC. The full variable domain, completed using reference TRBV9 and TRBJ2-1, is DSGVTQTPKHLITATGQRVTLRCSPRSGDLSVYWYQQSLDQGLQFLIQYYNGEERAKGNILERFSAQQFPDLHSELNLSSLELGDSALYFCASSHGQGASNEQFFGPGTRLTVL.

The chain combines TRBV15 with TRBJ2-5; 9 bases are a match to TRBD1. V was clipped by 7 bases and J by 5 bases; unmatched bases: 8. The CDR3 runs to 14 residues. The germline gives CDR1 LNHNV, CDR2 YYDKDF (reference sequence). CDR3 nucleotides: TGTGCCACCACTAAGGGACAGGGTTCTGAGACCCAGTACTTC. Amino acid sequence: CATTKGQGSETQYF. The whole variable domain, remainder taken from reference TRBV15 and TRBJ2-5, is DAMVIQNPRYQVTQFGKPVTLSCSQTLNHNVMYWYQQKSSQAPKLLFHYYDKDFNNEADTPDNFQSRRPNTSFCFLDIRSPGLGDTAMYLCATTKGQGSETQYFGPGTRLLVL.

The J gene is TRBJ1-4, the V gene TRBV7-9, with D possibly matching TRBD1 (6 bases). V was pared by 5 bases and J by 7 bases, with 11 bases between. The CDR3 contains 13 residues. Germline V lookup: CDR1 SEHNR, CDR2 FQNEAQ (reference sequence). In DNA, the CDR3 is TGTGCCAGCAGCCGTGGCAGGGGTGAAAAACTGTTTTTT. Its translation: CASSRGRGEKLFF. Variable domain in full (rest from reference TRBV7-9 and TRBJ1-4): DTGVSQNPRHKITKRGQNVTFRCDPISEHNRLYWYRQTLGQGPEFLTYFQNEAQLEKSRLLSDRFSAERPKGSFSTLEIQRTEQGDSAMYLCASSRGRGEKLFFGSGTQLSVL.

This clone was counted only a few times. V is TRBV6-2 or TRBV6-3 and J is TRBJ1-1, with TRBD1 matching over 9 bases. The CDR3 consists of 14 residues. Germline V gene sequence: CDR1 MNHEY, CDR2 SVGEGT. Losses at the gene ends were 0 bases for V and 7 bases for J; bases not matched to a gene: 3. The CDR3 nucleotides are TGTGCCAGCAGTTACTCACAGGGGGCGTATGAAGCTTTCTTT. As protein: CASSYSQGAYEAFF.

This clone was observed many times. The V gene is TRBV29-1, the J gene TRBJ2-1; 7 bases are a match to TRBD1. The J segment lost 0 bases and the V segment lost 5 bases, leaving 7 bases of the junction unmatched. The germline V gene has CDR1 SQVTM and CDR2 ANQGSEA. The CDR3 totals 15 residues. The CDR3 sequence: CSVPQGESSYNEQFF. CDR3 bases: TGCAGCGTTCCCCAGGGGGAGAGCTCCTACAATGAGCAGTTCTTC.

This chain links TRBV6-5 with TRBJ2-7, with D possibly TRBD1 on 6 matching bases. The V gene's germline CDR1 is MNHEY and CDR2 SVGAGI. The CDR3 spans 15 residues. Trimming pared 4 bases from V and 2 bases from J, leaving 15 bases between. CDR3 in DNA: TGTGCCAGCAGTTCGCACAGGGCAGGGACCTACGAGCAGTACGTC. Amino acids: CASSSHRAGTYEQYV.

This clone showed up just a few times. V usage is TRBV13 and J usage is TRBJ1-4; 7 bases are shared with TRBD1. CDR3 length: 15 residues. Germline trimming cut 5 bases from V and 0 bases from J; bases unmatched to any gene: 3. CDR1 PRHDT and CDR2 FYEKMQ come from the germline V gene (reference sequence). The CDR3 DNA follows: TGTGCCAGCAGCGCCGACAGGGCAACTAATGAAAAACTGTTTTTT. Translating it yields CASSADRATNEKLFF. Using reference TRBV13 and TRBJ1-4 for the parts outside the CDR3, the full variable domain is AAGVIQSPRHLIKEKRETATLKCYPIPRHDTVYWYQQGPGQDPQFLISFYEKMQSDKGSIPDRFSAQQFSDYHSELNMSSLELGDSALYFCASSADRATNEKLFFGSGTQLSVL.

J is TRBJ1-2 and V is TRBV10-1; 10 nucleotides agree with TRBD1. V was clipped by 6 bases and J by 8 bases; unmatched bases: 9. The CDR3 length is 14 residues. CDR1 WNHNN and CDR2 SYGVQD come from the germline V gene (reference sequence). In nucleotides, the CDR3 is TGCGCCAGCAGCCGGGACAGGGGAGCCTACGGCTACACCTTC. It codes for CASSRDRGAYGYTF.

The V gene is TRBV6-1, the J gene TRBJ1-5; 7 nucleotides line up with TRBD1. V lost 6 bases and J lost 0; bases outside the gene matches: 5. In germline, CDR1 is MNHNS, CDR2 SASEGT. The CDR3 has 15 residues. The CDR3, as DNA: TGTGCCAGCAGCCGACAGGGAAATAGCAATCAGCCCCAGCATTTT. Protein sequence: CASSRQGNSNQPQHF.

This sequence joins TRBV11-2 and TRBJ1-1, with 10 bases aligning to TRBD1. J lost 10 bases, V lost 5 bases, and 7 bases had no gene match. This CDR3 region has 13 residues. Germline V lookup: CDR1 SGHAT, CDR2 FQNNGV. The CDR3 coding sequence is TGTGCCAGCAGCCCTAGGGACAGGGGCCGAGCTTTCTTT. It encodes CASSPRDRGRAFF.

The chain carries TRBV3-1 (or the pseudogene TRBV3-2) and TRBJ2-5; the match to TRBD1 covers 8 bases. J was trimmed by 5 bases and V by 0 bases; bases with no gene match: 5. This CDR3 is 15 amino acids long. Germline CDR1 LGHDT, CDR2 YNNKEL (reference sequence). This chain's CDR3 is CASSQDQGAWETQYF. The CDR3 DNA follows: TGTGCCAGCAGCCAAGATCAGGGGGCGTGGGAGACCCAGTACTTC.

The V call is TRBV29-1, the J call TRBJ1-1; tentatively, D is TRBD1 (6 bases). In germline, CDR1 is SQVTM, CDR2 ANQGSEA. The CDR3 contains 15 residues. V was shortened by 3 bases and J by 0 bases, with 14 bases between the two germline ends. The CDR3 sequence is CSVDRGMGMNTEAFF. CDR3 nucleotides: TGCAGCGTTGACAGGGGTATGGGGATGAACACTGAAGCTTTCTTT.

The chain joins TRBV1 to TRBJ2-2; the D call in the table, TRBD2, was not verified against the DNA. TRBV1 represents a pseudogene. CDR3 length equals 16 residues. CDR3 nucleotides: TGCACCAGCAGCCATACCCTAGCGGGGAACACCGGGGAGCTGTTTTTT. This encodes CTSSHTLAGNTGELFF.

The V gene is TRBV5-1, the J gene TRBJ1-1, with D possibly matching TRBD1 (5 bases). Trimming removed 6 bases at V and 4 bases at J, with 16 bases between. The germline V gene encodes CDR1 SGHRS and CDR2 YFSETQ. This CDR3 has 14 residues. The CDR3 sequence: CASMGGLGTTEAFF. The DNA of the CDR3 is TGCGCCAGCATGGGGGGTCTGGGGACCACTGAAGCTTTCTTT. Using reference TRBV5-1 and TRBJ1-1 for the parts outside the CDR3, the full variable domain is KAGVTQTPRYLIKTRGQQVTLSCSPISGHRSVSWYQQTPGQGLQFLFEYFSETQRNKGNFPGRFSGRQFSNSRSEMNVSTLELGDSALYLCASMGGLGTTEAFFGQGTRLTVV.

This clone was counted a few times. This rearrangement joins TRBV27 to TRBJ2-1, with D maybe TRBD2 (7 bases). Germline loops: CDR1 MNHEY, CDR2 SMNVEV (reference sequence). The CDR3 covers 13 residues. V lost 6 bases, J lost 11 bases, and 17 bases lay in between. In DNA, the CDR3 is TGTGCCAGCAGACTCGGAGGGGGGGAACAGCAGTTCTTC. Translated, it gives CASRLGGGEQQFF.

This chain links TRBV27 with TRBJ1-1, with D possibly matching TRBD1 (5 bases). Germline CDR1 MNHEY, CDR2 SMNVEV (reference sequence). The CDR3 loop spans 14 amino acids. V dropped 1 base and J dropped 5 bases, with 11 bases sitting between them. The CDR3 loop reads CASSLFGGDTEAFF. The CDR3 nucleotides read TGTGCCAGCAGTTTATTCGGGGGAGATACTGAAGCTTTCTTT.

This sequence joins TRBV19 and TRBJ1-5; 10 bases are a match to TRBD1. The CDR3 loop spans 17 amino acids. Looked up from germline, CDR1 is LNHDA and CDR2 is SQIVND (reference sequence). J was trimmed by 0 bases and V by 1 base; bases with no gene match: 3. CDR3 protein: CASSIVGQGYSNQPQHF. In DNA, the CDR3 is TGTGCCAGTAGTATAGTGGGACAGGGGTATAGCAATCAGCCCCAGCATTTT. Complete variable domain (other parts from reference TRBV19 and TRBJ1-5): DGGITQSPKYLFRKEGQNVTLSCEQNLNHDAMYWYRQDPGQGLRLIYYSQIVNDFQKGDIAEGYSVSREKKESFPLTVTSAQKNPTAFYLCASSIVGQGYSNQPQHFGDGTRLSIL.

This chain connects TRBV11-3 to TRBJ2-3; 9 nucleotides line up with TRBD2. Unmatched junction bases numbered 5, after V lost 5 bases and J lost 2 bases. Germline lookup yields CDR1 SGHNT and CDR2 YENEEA. The CDR3 length is 15 residues. The chain's CDR3 is CASSRGGRATDTQYF. CDR3 nucleotide sequence: TGTGCCAGCAGCCGCGGCGGGAGGGCCACAGATACGCAGTATTTT. The full variable domain, with the rest looked up from reference TRBV11-3 and TRBJ2-3, is EAGVVQSPRYKIIEKKQPVAFWCNPISGHNTLYWYLQNLGQGPELLIRYENEEAVDDSQLPKDRFSAERLKGVDSTLKIQPAELGDSAVYLCASSRGGRATDTQYFGPGTRLTVL.

The chain joins TRBV7-2 to TRBJ2-7; D is possibly TRBD2 (5 bases). Germline V lookup: CDR1 SGHTA, CDR2 FQGNSA. Trimming stripped 2 bases from V and 6 bases from J, with 14 bases between. This CDR3 is built from 14 residues. This CDR3 is CASSLKGSLAEQYV. CDR3 in DNA: TGTGCCAGCAGCTTAAAAGGGAGTCTTGCCGAGCAGTACGTC.

For this clone: One end of the junction fails to match germline, which may point to a read error. This chain connects TRBV5-1 to TRBJ2-3; possible D gene TRBD1, 6 bases. The CDR3 extends over 13 amino acids. CDR1 and CDR2 (germline): SGHRS, YFSETQ. CDR3 sequence (DNA): TGTGCCAGCAGATCGGACAGTGCGGATACGCAGTATTTT. It encodes CASRSDSADTQYF.

This clone showed up just once. The CDR3 nucleotides read TGTGCCAGCTCACCCCGGGAGACCCAGTACTTC. It yields the protein CASSPRETQYF. The chain combines TRBV18 with TRBJ2-5; no definite D call. This CDR3 is 11 amino acids long. Looked up from germline, CDR1 is KGHSH and CDR2 is LQKENI. Trimming pared 3 bases from V and 5 bases from J, leaving 4 bases between.